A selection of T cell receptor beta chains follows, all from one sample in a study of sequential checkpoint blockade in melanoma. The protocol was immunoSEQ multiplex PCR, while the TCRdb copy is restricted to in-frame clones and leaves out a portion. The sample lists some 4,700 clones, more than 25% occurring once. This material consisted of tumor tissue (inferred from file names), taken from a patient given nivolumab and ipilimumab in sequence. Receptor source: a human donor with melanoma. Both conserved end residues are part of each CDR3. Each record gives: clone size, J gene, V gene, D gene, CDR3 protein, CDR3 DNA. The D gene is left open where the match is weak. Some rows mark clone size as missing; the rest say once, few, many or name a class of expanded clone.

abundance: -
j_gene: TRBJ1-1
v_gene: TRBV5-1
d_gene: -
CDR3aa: CASSPSKPPVGAFF
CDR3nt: TGCGCCAGCAGCCCCTCAAAGCCTCCGGTGGGTGCTTTCTTT

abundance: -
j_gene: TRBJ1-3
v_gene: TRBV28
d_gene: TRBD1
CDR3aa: CASSSSADRAGNTIYF
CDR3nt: TGTGCCAGCAGTTCATCGGCGGACAGGGCTGGAAACACCATATATTTT

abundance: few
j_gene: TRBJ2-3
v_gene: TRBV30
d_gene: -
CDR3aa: CAWSVRPGTDTQYF
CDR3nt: TGTGCCTGGAGTGTACGCCCAGGAACAGATACGCAGTATTTT

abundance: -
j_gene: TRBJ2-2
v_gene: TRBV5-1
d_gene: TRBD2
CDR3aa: CASSTGTRDTGELFF
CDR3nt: TGCGCCAGCAGCACCGGGACTAGAGACACCGGGGAGCTGTTTTTT

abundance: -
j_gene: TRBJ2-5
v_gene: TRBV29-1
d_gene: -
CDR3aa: CSVRQVQETQYF
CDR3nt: TGCAGCGTAAGACAGGTCCAAGAGACCCAGTACTTC

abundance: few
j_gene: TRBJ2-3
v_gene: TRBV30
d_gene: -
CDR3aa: CAWNTQWGAYTDTQYF
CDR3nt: TGTGCCTGGAACACACAATGGGGTGCTTACACAGATACGCAGTATTTT

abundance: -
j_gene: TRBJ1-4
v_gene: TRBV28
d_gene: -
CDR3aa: CASARDTLAGKLFF
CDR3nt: TGTGCCAGCGCCCGGGACACCCTGGCCGGAAAACTGTTTTTT

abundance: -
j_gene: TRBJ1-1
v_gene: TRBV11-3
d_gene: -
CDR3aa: CASSLDGLPNTEAFF
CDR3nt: TGTGCCAGCAGCTTAGACGGACTCCCGAACACTGAAGCTTTCTTT

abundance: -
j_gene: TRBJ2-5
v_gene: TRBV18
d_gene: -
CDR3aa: CASSPGVLQETQYF
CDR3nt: TGTGCCAGCTCACCGGGGGTTCTTCAAGAGACCCAGTACTTC

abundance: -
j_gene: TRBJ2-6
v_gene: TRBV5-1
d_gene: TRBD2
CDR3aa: CASSLNSGGFSGANVLTF
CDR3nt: TGCGCCAGCAGCTTGAACAGCGGGGGTTTCTCTGGGGCCAACGTCCTGACTTTC

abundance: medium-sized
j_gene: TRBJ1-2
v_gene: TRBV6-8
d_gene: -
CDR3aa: CASNRGLGNYGYTF
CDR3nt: TGTGCCAGCAACCGGGGCCTAGGGAACTATGGCTACACCTTC

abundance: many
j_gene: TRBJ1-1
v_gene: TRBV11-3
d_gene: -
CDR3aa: CASSLDRPNTEAFF
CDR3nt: TGTGCCAGCAGCTTAGATCGGCCAAATACTGAAGCTTTCTTT

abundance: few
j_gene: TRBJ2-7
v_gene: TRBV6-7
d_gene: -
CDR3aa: CASSELNEQYF
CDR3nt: TGTGCCAGCAGTGAATTGAACGAGCAGTACTTC

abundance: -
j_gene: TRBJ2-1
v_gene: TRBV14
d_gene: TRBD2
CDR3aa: CASSQLSGLANEQFF
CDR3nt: TGTGCCAGCAGCCAATTGTCTGGACTAGCGAATGAGCAGTTCTTC

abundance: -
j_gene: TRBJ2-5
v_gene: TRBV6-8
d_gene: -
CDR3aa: CASSPRVGGETQYF
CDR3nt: TGTGCCAGCAGTCCCAGGGTAGGAGGAGAGACCCAGTACTTC

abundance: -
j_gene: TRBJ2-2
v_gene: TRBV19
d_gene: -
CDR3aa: CASSIEGAGELFF
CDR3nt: TGTGCCAGTAGTATAGAGGGGGCCGGGGAGCTGTTTTTT

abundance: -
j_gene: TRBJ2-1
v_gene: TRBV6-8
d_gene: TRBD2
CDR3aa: CASSLGLAGRHNEQFF
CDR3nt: TGTGCCAGCAGTCTCGGACTAGCGGGAAGACACAATGAGCAGTTCTTC

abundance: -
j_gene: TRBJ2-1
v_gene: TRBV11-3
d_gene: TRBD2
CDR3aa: CASSPNMRTSGTNEQFF
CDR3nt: TGTGCCAGCAGCCCGAACATGCGAACTAGCGGGACAAATGAGCAGTTCTTC

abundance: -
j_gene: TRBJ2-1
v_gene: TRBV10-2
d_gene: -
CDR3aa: CASRGPRNQGNEQFF
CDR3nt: TGCGCCAGCAGAGGCCCCCGTAACCAGGGCAATGAGCAGTTCTTC

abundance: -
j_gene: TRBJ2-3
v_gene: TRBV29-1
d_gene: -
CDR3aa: CSVDAGATDTQYF
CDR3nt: TGCAGCGTTGACGCGGGGGCAACAGATACGCAGTATTTT

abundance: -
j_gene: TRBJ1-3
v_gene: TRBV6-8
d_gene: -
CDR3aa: CASSYSAGSGNTIYF
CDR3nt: TGTGCCAGCAGTTACTCGGCAGGGTCTGGAAACACCATATATTTT

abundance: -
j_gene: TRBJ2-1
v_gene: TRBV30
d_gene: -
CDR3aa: CAWSRGLLSSYNEQFF
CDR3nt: TGTGCCTGGAGCCGGGGACTTCTGAGCTCCTACAATGAGCAGTTCTTC

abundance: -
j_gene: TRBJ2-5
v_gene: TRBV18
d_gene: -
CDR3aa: CASSPPSPRQETQYF
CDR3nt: TGTGCCAGCTCACCACCGAGCCCCCGCCAAGAGACCCAGTACTTC

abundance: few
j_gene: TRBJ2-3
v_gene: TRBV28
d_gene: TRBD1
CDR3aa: CASGGQGVVNTQYF
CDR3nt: TGTGCCAGTGGGGGACAGGGGGTGGTAAATACGCAGTATTTT

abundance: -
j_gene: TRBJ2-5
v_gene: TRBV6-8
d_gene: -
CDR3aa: CASSYSRAGETQYF
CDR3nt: TGTGCCAGCAGTTACTCTCGGGCGGGAGAGACCCAGTACTTC

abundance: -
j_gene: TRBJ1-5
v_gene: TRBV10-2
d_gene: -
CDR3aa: CASDNPGQTNQPQHF
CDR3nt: TGCGCCAGCGATAACCCAGGACAGACAAATCAGCCCCAGCATTTT

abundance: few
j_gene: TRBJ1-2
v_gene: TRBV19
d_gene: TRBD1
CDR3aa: CASSIPRTGYGYTF
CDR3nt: TGTGCCAGTAGTATCCCCCGGACAGGGTATGGCTACACCTTC

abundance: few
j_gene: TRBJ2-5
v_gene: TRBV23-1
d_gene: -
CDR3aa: CASSQGSGARRQETQYF
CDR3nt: TGCGCCAGCAGTCAGGGATCAGGGGCTAGGCGTCAAGAGACCCAGTACTTC

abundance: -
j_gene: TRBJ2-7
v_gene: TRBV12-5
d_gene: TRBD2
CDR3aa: CASGPPGGGEQYF
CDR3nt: TGTGCTAGTGGTCCTCCGGGGGGAGGCGAGCAGTACTTC

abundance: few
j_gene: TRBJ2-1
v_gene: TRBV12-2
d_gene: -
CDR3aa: CAAAPQGGQYNEQFF
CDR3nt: TGTGCCGCAGCACCCCAGGGGGGCCAATACAATGAGCAGTTCTTC

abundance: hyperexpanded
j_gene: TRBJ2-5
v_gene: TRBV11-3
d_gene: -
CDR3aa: CASSLGSIQETQYF
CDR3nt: TGTGCCAGCAGCTTAGGTTCTATACAAGAGACCCAGTACTTC

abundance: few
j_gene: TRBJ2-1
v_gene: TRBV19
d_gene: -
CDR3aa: CASSTVVGGGSYNEQFF
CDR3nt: TGTGCCAGTAGTACCGTTGTGGGGGGAGGCTCCTACAATGAGCAGTTCTTC

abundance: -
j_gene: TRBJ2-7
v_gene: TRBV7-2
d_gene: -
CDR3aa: CASSLRGDYEQYF
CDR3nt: TGTGCCAGCAGCTTAAGAGGGGACTACGAGCAGTACTTC

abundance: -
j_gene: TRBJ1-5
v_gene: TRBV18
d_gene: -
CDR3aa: CASSPLRGNDQPQHF
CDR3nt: TGTGCCAGCTCACCACTCAGGGGAAACGATCAGCCCCAGCATTTT

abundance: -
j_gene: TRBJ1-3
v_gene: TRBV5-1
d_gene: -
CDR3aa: CASSLGQTGNTIYF
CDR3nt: TGCGCCAGCAGCTTGGGGCAGACTGGAAACACCATATATTTT

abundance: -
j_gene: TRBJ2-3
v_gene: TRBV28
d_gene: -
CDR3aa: CASSRQSDTQYF
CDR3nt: TGTGCCAGCAGCCGTCAATCAGATACGCAGTATTTT

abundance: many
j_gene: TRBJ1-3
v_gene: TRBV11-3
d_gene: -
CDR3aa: CASLTGGASGNTIYF
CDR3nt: TGTGCCAGCCTGACGGGAGGAGCCTCTGGAAACACCATATATTTT

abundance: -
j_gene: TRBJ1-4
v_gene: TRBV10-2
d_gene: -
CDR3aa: CASSDPGESEKLFF
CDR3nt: TGCGCCAGCAGTGATCCGGGGGAGTCAGAAAAACTGTTTTTT

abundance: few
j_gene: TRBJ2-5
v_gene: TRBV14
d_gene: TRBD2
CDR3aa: CASSLGLAGETQYF
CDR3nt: TGTGCCAGCAGCCTAGGACTAGCGGGAGAGACCCAGTACTTC

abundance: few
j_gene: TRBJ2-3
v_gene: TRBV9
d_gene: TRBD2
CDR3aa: CASSLTHEGGRKTDTQYF
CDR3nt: TGTGCCAGCAGCCTAACACACGAGGGCGGGAGAAAAACAGATACGCAGTATTTT

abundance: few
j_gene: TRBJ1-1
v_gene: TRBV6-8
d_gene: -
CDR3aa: CASRRTGNTEAFF
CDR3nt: TGTGCCAGCAGGAGAACAGGGAACACTGAAGCTTTCTTT

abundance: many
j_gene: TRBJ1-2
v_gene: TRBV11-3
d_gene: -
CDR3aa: CASSLGRVEGNYGYTF
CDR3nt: TGTGCCAGCAGCTTAGGGCGTGTGGAGGGTAACTATGGCTACACCTTC

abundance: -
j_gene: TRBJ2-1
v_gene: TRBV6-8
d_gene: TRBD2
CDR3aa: CASSDSTSGSNEQFF
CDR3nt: TGTGCCAGCAGTGACTCGACTAGCGGGAGCAATGAGCAGTTCTTC

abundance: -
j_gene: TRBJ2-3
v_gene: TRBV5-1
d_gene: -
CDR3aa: CASSERQGNTDTQYF
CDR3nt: TGCGCCAGCAGCGAGCGTCAGGGCAACACAGATACGCAGTATTTT

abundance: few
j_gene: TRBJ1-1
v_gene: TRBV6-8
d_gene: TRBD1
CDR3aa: CASRDTGAGEAFF
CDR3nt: TGTGCCAGCAGAGATACAGGGGCTGGGGAAGCTTTCTTT

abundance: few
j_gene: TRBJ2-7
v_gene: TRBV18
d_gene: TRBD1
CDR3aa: CASSLTPGQGVEQYF
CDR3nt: TGTGCCAGCTCACTCACACCGGGACAGGGGGTCGAGCAGTACTTC

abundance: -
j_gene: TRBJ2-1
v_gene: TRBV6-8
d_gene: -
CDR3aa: CASSPGLGNEQFF
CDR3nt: TGTGCCAGCAGCCCAGGGCTTGGCAATGAGCAGTTCTTC

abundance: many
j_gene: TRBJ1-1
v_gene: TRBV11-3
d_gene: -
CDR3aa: CASSFGEGGIPEAFF
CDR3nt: TGTGCCAGCAGCTTTGGAGAGGGGGGGATCCCTGAAGCTTTCTTT

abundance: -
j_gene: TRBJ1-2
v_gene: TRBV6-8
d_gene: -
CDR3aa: CASTITGSSNGYTF
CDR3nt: TGTGCCAGCACCATTACGGGGAGCTCCAATGGCTACACCTTC

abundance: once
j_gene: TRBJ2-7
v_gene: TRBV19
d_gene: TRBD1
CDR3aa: CASSIRGTGDYDYEQYF
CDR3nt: TGTGCCAGTAGTATTAGAGGGACAGGGGACTACGACTACGAGCAGTACTTC